A selection of T cell receptor beta chains follows, all from one sample in a study of shared T cell receptors in the human thymus. The repertoire was sequenced with immunoSEQ multiplex PCR; TCRdb's copy has only in-frame clones and lacks some. The sample lists fewer than 700,000 clones; 85% to 90% were seen once. This same sample was also part of a study on human thymus T cells.

The sample comprised thymocytes. These receptors were obtained from a boy in the first two years of life with a congenital heart defect. CDR3s include the opening cysteine and the closing phenylalanine or tryptophan. Fields, in order: J gene, V gene, CDR3 protein.

>TRBJ2-3|TRBV5-6
CASSQHGQSTDTQYF
>TRBJ1-5|TRBV30
CAWTSGGNQPQHF
>TRBJ2-2|TRBV21-1
CASTQGGTGELFF
>TRBJ2-7|TRBV27
CASPPRGQGGEQYF
>TRBJ1-5|TRBV2
CASQGPNQPQHF
>TRBJ2-3|TRBV7-9
CASSPLRADTQYF
>TRBJ2-3|TRBV5-4
CASSFDYRGSTDTQYF
>TRBJ2-3|TRBV2
CASSGVGRGYPDTQYF
>TRBJ1-5|TRBV4-1
CASSQVPRTGAKSNQPQHF
>TRBJ2-7|TRBV25-1
CASSDLSGSPLYEQYF
>TRBJ1-1|TRBV11-2
CASSFHRGTGQENTEAFF
>TRBJ1-1|TRBV29-1
CSDHPGNTEAFF
>TRBJ2-7|TRBV6-1
CASSPSSGSYEQYF
>TRBJ1-4|TRBV5-1
CASSLAPRVGEKLFF
>TRBJ1-2|TRBV6-1
CASSEDQGEGYTF
>TRBJ2-3|TRBV28
CASSFQFSPLAGEPTDTQYF
>TRBJ2-7|TRBV28
CASSFRRLVDNEQYF
>TRBJ2-7|TRBV6-1
CASSEAATIAPSSYEQYF
>TRBJ2-5|TRBV15
CATSRDLGGTPRLAGPQETQYF
>TRBJ2-3|TRBV6-9
CASIRQPGLAGIASDTQYF
>TRBJ2-1|TRBV7-6
CASSLGVGGWRANNEQFF
>TRBJ2-3|TRBV4-3
CASSQTQNHDRDQAQYF
>TRBJ2-7|TRBV29-1
CSVLGTGAAYEQYF
>TRBJ1-5|TRBV5-5
CASSLGRDRGIYSNQPQHF
>TRBJ1-5|TRBV4-3
CASSRWPNNQPQHF
>TRBJ2-1|TRBV18
CAGSLVEGPSSYNEQFF
>TRBJ2-7|TRBV6-5
CASSYSAEIYEQYF
>TRBJ2-3|TRBV27
CASSLSRGRRADTQYF
>TRBJ2-3|TRBV5-1
CASRGSRPSTDTQYF
>TRBJ1-2|TRBV27
CASSLGTGEGYTF
>TRBJ2-7|TRBV27
CASRDSPYEQYF
>TRBJ1-1|TRBV6-1
CASSVSGPGGLNTEAFF
>TRBJ2-7|TRBV4-3
CASSQDPGQGRYEQYF
>TRBJ2-5|TRBV29-1
CSVKDRRQETQYF
>TRBJ1-2|TRBV5-5
CASSPLGDRAGYGYTF
>TRBJ2-5|TRBV20-1
CSLFRGETQYF
>TRBJ2-1|TRBV9
CASRGGTGPGYEQFF
>TRBJ2-3|TRBV6-5
CASSSGTNSPDTQYF
>NA|TRBV30
CAWSLGRDLPYEQYF
>TRBJ2-1|TRBV15
CATSRDKAAHSYNEQFF
>TRBJ2-1|TRBV27
CASSRGRGGNEQFF
>TRBJ2-4|TRBV27
CASSPLGLAGGPTKNIQYF
>TRBJ2-1|TRBV27
CASSSRRSSSYNEQFF
>TRBJ1-4|TRBV10-1
CANPSLSPGQGGEKLFF
>TRBJ1-2|TRBV2
CASSGTGNYGYTF
>TRBJ2-3|TRBV7-9
CASSAPRGDTQYF
>TRBJ2-5|TRBV27
CASSLSAGQADDVETQYF
>TRBJ1-5|TRBV4-3
CASSHGTGGDQPQHF
>TRBJ1-1|TRBV11-2
CASSLETETEAFF
>TRBJ2-7|TRBV2
CASSAPQDTYEQYF
>TRBJ2-7|TRBV21-1
CASSKGGQGDSYEQYF
>TRBJ2-2|TRBV7-2
CASSLYRVKFSNTGELFF
>TRBJ1-2|TRBV6-1
CASSGRDTLGGYTF